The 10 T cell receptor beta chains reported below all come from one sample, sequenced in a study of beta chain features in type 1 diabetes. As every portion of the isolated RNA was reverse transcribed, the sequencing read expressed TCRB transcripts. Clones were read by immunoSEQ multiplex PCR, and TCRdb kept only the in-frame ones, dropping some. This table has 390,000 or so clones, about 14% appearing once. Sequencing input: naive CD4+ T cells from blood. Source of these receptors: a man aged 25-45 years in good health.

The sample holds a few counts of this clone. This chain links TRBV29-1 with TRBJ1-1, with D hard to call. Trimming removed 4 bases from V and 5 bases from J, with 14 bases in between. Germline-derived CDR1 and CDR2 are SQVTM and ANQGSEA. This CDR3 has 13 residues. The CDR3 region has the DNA TGCAGCGTTGTTGGGGTTAAACAGACTGAAGCTTTCTTT. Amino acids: CSVVGVKQTEAFF.

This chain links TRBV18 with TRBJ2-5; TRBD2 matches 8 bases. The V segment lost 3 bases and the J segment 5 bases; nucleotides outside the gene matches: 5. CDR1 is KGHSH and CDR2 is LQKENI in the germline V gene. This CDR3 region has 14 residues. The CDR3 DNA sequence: TGTGCCAGCTCACCGCTACTAGCGGTGGAGACCCAGTACTTC. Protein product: CASSPLLAVETQYF.

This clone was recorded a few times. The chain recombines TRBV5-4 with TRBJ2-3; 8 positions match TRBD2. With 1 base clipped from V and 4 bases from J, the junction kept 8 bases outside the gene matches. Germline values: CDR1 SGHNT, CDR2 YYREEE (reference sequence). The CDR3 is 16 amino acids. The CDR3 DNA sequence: TGTGCCAGCAGCTTGTATGTGGGACTAGGCCCAGATACGCAGTATTTT. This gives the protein CASSLYVGLGPDTQYF.

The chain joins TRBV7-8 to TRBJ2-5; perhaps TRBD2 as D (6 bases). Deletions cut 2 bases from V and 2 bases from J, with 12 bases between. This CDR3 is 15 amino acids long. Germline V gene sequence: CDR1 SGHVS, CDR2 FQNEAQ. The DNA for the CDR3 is TGTGCCAGCAGCTTAAGGACTACTCAACAAGAGACCCAGTACTTC. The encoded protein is CASSLRTTQQETQYF. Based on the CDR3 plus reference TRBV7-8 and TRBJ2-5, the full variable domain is GAGVSQSPRYKVAKRGQDVALRCDPISGHVSLFWYQQALGQGPEFLTYFQNEAQLDKSGLPSDRFFAERPEGSVSTLKIQRTQQEDSAVYLCASSLRTTQQETQYFGPGTRLLVL.

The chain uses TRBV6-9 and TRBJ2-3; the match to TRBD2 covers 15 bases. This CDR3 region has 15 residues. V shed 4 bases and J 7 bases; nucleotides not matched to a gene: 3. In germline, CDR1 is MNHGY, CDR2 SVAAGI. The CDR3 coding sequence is TGTGCCAGCAGTTGCGGGACTAGCGGGAGGTATACGCAGTATTTT. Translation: CASSCGTSGRYTQYF.

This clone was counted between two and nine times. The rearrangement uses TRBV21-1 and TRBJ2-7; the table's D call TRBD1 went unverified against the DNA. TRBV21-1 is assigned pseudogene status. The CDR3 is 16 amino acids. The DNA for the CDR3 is TGTGCCAGCAGCCCGCGGAAGACAGGGATCTCCTACGAGCAGTACGTC. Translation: CASSPRKTGISYEQYV.

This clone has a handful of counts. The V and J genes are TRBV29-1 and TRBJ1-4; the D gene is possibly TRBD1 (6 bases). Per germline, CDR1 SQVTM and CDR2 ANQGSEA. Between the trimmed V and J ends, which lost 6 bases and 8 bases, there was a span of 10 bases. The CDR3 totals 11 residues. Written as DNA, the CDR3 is TGCAGCGTGGGGACACCCGAAAAACTGTTTTTT. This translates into CSVGTPEKLFF.

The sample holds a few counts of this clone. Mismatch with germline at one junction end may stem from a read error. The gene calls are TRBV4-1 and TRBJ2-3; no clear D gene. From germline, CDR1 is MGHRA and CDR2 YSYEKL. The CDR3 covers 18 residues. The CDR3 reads CASSQDSYHGIGTDTQYF. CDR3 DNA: TGCGCCAGCAGCCAAGATTCTTATCACGGAATAGGCACGGATACGCAGTATTTT.

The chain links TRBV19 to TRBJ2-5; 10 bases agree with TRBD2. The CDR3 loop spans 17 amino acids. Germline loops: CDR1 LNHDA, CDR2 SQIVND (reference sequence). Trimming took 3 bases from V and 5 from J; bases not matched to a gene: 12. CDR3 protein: CASSILGSSGSSETQYF. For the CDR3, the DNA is TGTGCCAGTAGTATCTTGGGGTCTAGCGGGAGTTCGGAGACCCAGTACTTC.

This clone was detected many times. The CDR3 reads CAWRGVPGQNGYTF. The CDR3 nucleotides are TGTGCCTGGAGAGGGGTACCGGGACAGAATGGCTACACCTTC. This chain connects TRBV30 to TRBJ1-2; 7 nucleotides agree with TRBD1. Germline CDR1 reads GTSNPN; CDR2 reads SVGIG (reference sequence). Unmatched junction bases numbered 10, after V lost 3 bases and J lost 6 bases. The CDR3 covers 14 residues. Based on the CDR3 plus reference TRBV30 and TRBJ1-2, the full variable domain is SQTIHQWPATLVQPVGSPLSLECTVEGTSNPNLYWYRQAAGRGLQLLFYSVGIGQISSEVPQNLSASRPQDRQFILSSKKLLLSDSGFYLCAWRGVPGQNGYTFGSGTRLTVV.